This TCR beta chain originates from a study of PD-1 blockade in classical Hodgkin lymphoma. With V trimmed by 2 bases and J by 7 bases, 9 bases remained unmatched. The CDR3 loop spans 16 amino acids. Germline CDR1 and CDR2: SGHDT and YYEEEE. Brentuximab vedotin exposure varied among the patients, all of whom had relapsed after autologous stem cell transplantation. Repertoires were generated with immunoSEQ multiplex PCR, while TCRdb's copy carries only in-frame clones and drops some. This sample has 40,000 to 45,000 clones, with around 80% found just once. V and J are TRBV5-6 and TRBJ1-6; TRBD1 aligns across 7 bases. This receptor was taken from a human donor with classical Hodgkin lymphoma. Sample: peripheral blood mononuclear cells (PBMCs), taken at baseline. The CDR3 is CASSFGDREGNSPLHF. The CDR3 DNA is TGTGCCAGCAGCTTCGGTGACAGGGAAGGAAATTCACCCCTCCACTTT.